This T cell receptor (beta chain) was profiled in a study of cytomegalovirus exposure and HLA in healthy donors. Study in general: As an earlier analysis found, 150 million to 200 million T cells yielded 90 million to 140 million unique TCR beta sequences. Study observations and caveats: Sequencing had likely introduced a cluster of highly shared sequence variants as an artifact. Analyses of presence/absence relied on an assumption of roughly uniform sequencing depth across donors. Later on, a genetic analysis was performed. It linked a missense variant in DCLRE1C with V- and J-gene trimming of TCR beta.

CDR1 is SGDLS and CDR2 is YYNGEE in the germline V gene. CDR3 length: 14 residues. With V trimmed by 0 bases and J by 6 bases, 2 bases remained unmatched. About this clone: Its antigen is currently unknown.

PCR used 60 Vbeta primers and 13 Jbeta primers. Data came from immunoSEQ multiplex PCR; TCRdb stores just in-frame clones and leaves some out. Among approximately 73,000 clones listed, roughly 63% were seen once. The sequence was collected from a man younger than 45 in good health and CMV-seropositive. What was sequenced was PBMCs. V gene TRBV9 combines with J gene TRBJ2-3; 9 bases are a match to TRBD2. In DNA form, the CDR3 reads TGTGCCAGCAGCGTAGACCTAGCGGGGGATACGCAGTATTTT. Translating gives CASSVDLAGDTQYF.